This T cell receptor (beta chain) was identified during a study of CD8+CD57+ T cells in acquired aplastic anemia. Across the study: Each DNA sample taken from sorted CD4+ and CD8+ cells came to about 3.4 ug on average. Healthy-donor CD4+ cells averaged about 9.9 million reads.

The length of the CDR3 is 15 residues. Germline V gives CDR1 LNHDA, CDR2 SQIVND (reference sequence). With V trimmed by 5 bases and J by 3 bases, 6 bases remained unmatched. General study findings and limits: Fewer than 35 shared CD8+ CDR3s appeared highly expressed within patients' immunodominant clones. Researchers reported that CD8+ Simpson's diversity was not significantly different in patients versus controls.

This clonotype was observed many times. The antigen remains undetermined. Genomic DNA, the template, was used for profiling of the TCR beta VDJ and CDR3. Via MiXCR, TCRdb re-called the reads, giving one row per CDR3 protein. Among about 220,000 distinct CDR3 sequences listed, 34% were seen once. V gene TRBV19 combines with J gene TRBJ1-4; 7 bases are a match to TRBD1. Sequencing was carried out using sorted CD4+, CD8+, or CD8+CD57+ T cells (not recorded which) from PBMCs. This receptor was identified in a human donor in good health, serving as a control. The DNA of the CDR3 is TGTGCCAGTAGTTTAACAGGGGCAGCTAATGAAAAACTGTTTTTT. This sequence encodes CASSLTGAANEKLFF.